This T cell receptor (beta chain) was sequenced for a study of blood T cell repertoires in COVID-19. About this clone: Other DNA sequences within the sample encode an identical CDR3.

How the authors handled the data: How many nucleated cells were present was estimated from reference gene primer amplification. Sequenced by immunoSEQ multiplex PCR; TCRdb stores in-frame clones only, minus some. D and trimming were read from the DNA, whereas the V and J calls and clone size are those reported in that table. In the table there are over 150,000 clones, approximately 86% of which are singletons. The V and J ends lost 1 base and 2 bases respectively, with 5 bases between them. The CDR3 is 13 residues long. In germline, CDR1 is SGHDN, CDR2 FVKESK. The specimen was peripheral blood. This chain links TRBV14 with TRBJ1-1, with D unclear. This TCR came from a man aged 55-75 years with COVID-19, enrolled during active disease. The CDR3 spells CASSQALNTEAFF. In DNA form, the CDR3 reads TGTGCCAGCAGCCAAGCCCTTAACACTGAAGCTTTCTTT.